The clone carrying this TCR beta chain was seen once. What it recognizes is unknown. The sample comes from a study of T cell responses to AZD1222 COVID-19 vaccine. Overall study results and limits: Reports indicate that nearly half of spike-specific TCRs are directed at unmutated variant regions. Most donors were white British, females outnumbered males, and clonal diversity was possibly underestimated. Spike-specific TCR breadth and depth grew following two AZD1222 doses.

Method: immunoSEQ multiplex PCR; TCRdb's copy keeps in-frame clones and lacks some. This table has 100,000 or so clones, 90% to 95% appearing once. This sequence was found in an adult in good health. Sequenced here: peripheral blood, sampled on day 0 of AZD1222 vaccination.

CDR3 protein: CATSEFRPGQGKETQYF. The CDR3 nucleotides are TGTGCCACCAGCGAATTCCGACCGGGACAGGGAAAAGAGACCCAGTACTTC. V usage is TRBV24-1 and J usage is TRBJ2-5, with 9 bases identical to TRBD1. CDR1 is KGHDR and CDR2 is SFDVKD in the germline V gene. The CDR3 loop spans 17 amino acids. V lost 7 bases, J lost 3 bases, and 14 bases stayed unmatched.